Listed below are T cell receptor beta chains from one sample, sequenced in a study of T cell repertoires in cytomegalovirus infection. Which antigens these TCRs recognize remains unknown. MiXCR, run by TCRdb on the reads, gives a single entry per CDR3 protein. The table includes approximately 730,000 distinct CDR3 sequences, roughly 33% detected once. The sample in question was cultured PBMCs, obtained from culture after CMV antigen stimulation. These receptor sequences come from a human donor in good health (CMV status not recorded). Some clones in this sample may be carry-over from other donors' samples. Both conserved end residues are part of each CDR3. D genes are given only for firm matches. Clone size is given for some rows only: seen once, a few or many times, or a class if the clone is expanded.

CDR3nt	CDR3aa	d_gene	v_gene	j_gene	abundance
TGTGCCAGCCGTTCTAGCCCCCTCTCCTACGAGCAGTACTTC	CASRSSPLSYEQYF	NA	TRBV5-4	TRBJ2-7	few
TGTGCCAGCAGCTTGGCCCCTGGGGACTACGAGCAGTACTTC	CASSLAPGDYEQYF	NA	TRBV5-6	TRBJ2-7	NA
TGTGCCAGCAGTCCCTTCGAGGCAGGCCCCACAGATACGCAGTATTTT	CASSPFEAGPTDTQYF	NA	TRBV27	TRBJ2-3	NA
TGTGCCAGTAGTGAAAGGGGTCTTCCGGCTTTCTTC	CASSERGLPAFF	NA	TRBV19	TRBJ2-1	NA
TGTGCCAGTAGCCCCCGGGCCGGGACAGTTAATGAAAAACTGTTTTTT	CASSPRAGTVNEKLFF	TRBD1	TRBV19	TRBJ1-4	few
TGTGCCAGCAGTTTAAGGAGATGGTCGGGGCGGTGCGTTTTC	CASSLRRWSGRCVF	NA	TRBV6-2/TRBV6-3	TRBJ2-7	once
TGTGCCAGTAGTATAGGCTTTGACGGTGGAACCGGGGAGCTGTTTTTT	CASSIGFDGGTGELFF	NA	TRBV19	TRBJ2-2	NA
TGTGCCAGCAGCGGTAGCGGGGACTCTAGCACAGATACGCAGTATTTT	CASSGSGDSSTDTQYF	TRBD2	TRBV11-2	TRBJ2-3	few
TGTGCCAGTAGTAACCTACCGGGAGAGGGGACCCAGTACTTC	CASSNLPGEGTQYF	NA	TRBV19	TRBJ2-5	NA
TGTGCCAGCACTCGGGGTGACGCGAACACCGGGGAGCTGTTTTTT	CASTRGDANTGELFF	NA	TRBV27	TRBJ2-2	few
TGTGCCAGCAGTCATGGGGTGAGCGGCAATCAGCCCCAGCATTTT	CASSHGVSGNQPQHF	NA	TRBV7-9	TRBJ1-5	NA
TGTGCCAGCAGTCACGGACAGGGAATGGAGACCCAGTACTTC	CASSHGQGMETQYF	TRBD1	TRBV28	TRBJ2-5	few
TGCGCCAGCAGCCAAGACCGGGACAGGGGGGATCAGCCCCAGCATTTT	CASSQDRDRGDQPQHF	TRBD1	TRBV4-1	TRBJ1-5	NA
TGTGCCAGCAGCTCAAGGCCACAGGGCTACACCTTC	CASSSRPQGYTF	NA	TRBV7-2	TRBJ1-2	many
TGTGCCAGCAGTTTAGGGGTAGCGGGAGGAAGAGAGCAGTTCTTC	CASSLGVAGGREQFF	TRBD2	TRBV12-3/TRBV12-4	TRBJ2-1	NA
TGTGCCAGCAGCGCCGACAGGGTTGTGTGGTTC	CASSADRVVWF	TRBD1	TRBV5-5	TRBJ2-7	few
TGCAGTGCTAGAGATAGGAGCAACAGGGACAGTCAGCCCCAGCATTTT	CSARDRSNRDSQPQHF	TRBD1	TRBV20-1	TRBJ1-5	NA
TGCAGTGCTAGACCAAGCGGGAGTTACGATGAGCAGTTCTTC	CSARPSGSYDEQFF	TRBD2	TRBV20-1	TRBJ2-1	few
TGTGCCAGCAGCTTAGATGGTTTGGGCACTGAAGCTTTCTTT	CASSLDGLGTEAFF	NA	TRBV7-2	TRBJ1-1	many
TGCAGTGCTATAGGACAGGGGATAGCAAACACCATATATTTT	CSAIGQGIANTIYF	TRBD1	TRBV20-1	TRBJ1-3	few
TGTGCCAGCAGACGGACAGGGGGGGTGGCAGATACGCAGTATTTT	CASRRTGGVADTQYF	TRBD1	TRBV6-1	TRBJ2-3	few
TGTGCCAGCAGCGTGGACGTTAACACTGAAGCTTTCTTT	CASSVDVNTEAFF	NA	TRBV7-2	TRBJ1-1	many
TGTGCCAGCAGCAGACGGGCCGAGCTCTCTGGGGCCAACGTCCTGACTTTC	CASSRRAELSGANVLTF	NA	TRBV11-1	TRBJ2-6	NA